The sequence of this T cell receptor beta chain was determined in a study of shared clonotypes between healthy human individuals. Whole-study context: The plates for each donor numbered three CD4 naive, three CD4 memory, two CD8 naive and one CD8 memory.

Measured with immunoSEQ multiplex PCR; TCRdb has only the in-frame clones, and not every one. This table holds approximately 740,000 clones, around two thirds found once. The V gene's germline CDR1 is SGHRS and CDR2 YFSETQ. The CDR3 runs 15 residues. V was trimmed by 3 bases and J by 3 bases, leaving 13 bases between them. The sequence was collected from a woman aged 30 to 39 in good health. Sequencing used memory CD4+ T cells sorted from blood. Subset indicated: CD45RA-negative fraction. The chain carries TRBV5-1 and TRBJ2-1; possible D gene TRBD2, 5 bases. The CDR3: CASSSGGYNYNEQFF. The CDR3 DNA reads as TGCGCCAGCAGCTCCGGCGGGTATAACTACAATGAGCAGTTCTTC.